The sequence of this TCR beta chain was determined in a study of response to subunit inactivated influenza vaccine (dated by TCRdb to the late 2010s). For the wider study: Deep quantitative T cell receptor repertoire profiling was used in the study to track responses to a trivalent subunit inactivated influenza vaccine.

CDR1 and CDR2, per the germline V gene (reference sequence), are SEHNR and FQNEAQ. Trimming removed 2 bases from V and 2 bases from J; the gene matches leave 2 bases unexplained. Its CDR3 holds 16 amino acids, cysteine through phenylalanine. Only the CDR3 region is kept as DNA, spanning 48 bases read in frame from base 1. On the study overall, not on this receptor specifically: The authors proposed that each seasonal influenza vaccination may bring in only a limited number of new T cells.

The method was RT-PCR. Instrument used: Illumina HiSeq 2500. The public reads were quality trimmed at Q25 with fastp and then assembled into clones with MiXCR by TCRdb, keeping productive beta chains. Each record represents a unique CDR3 protein, reported with the most common genes and DNA among its rows. This sample lists roughly 500,000 distinct CDR3 sequences; less than 25% were detected once. The ten largest make up 2.5% to 3.5% of the sample. The sample holds a few counts of this clonotype. What this receptor recognizes is not known. Base qualities are not at hand, and no much larger clone is one base apart. The data also belong to a second study, concerning T cells expressing NK-cell markers. As described in the second report: TCR beta cDNA libraries were made by 5'RACE template switching that added a universal primer site and unique molecular identifiers. Three sorted T-cell subsets (CD3+CD56+NKG2C+, CD3+CD56+NKG2C- and CD3+CD56-NKG2C+) from about 8 donors had their TCR beta-chain repertoires profiled. Of the eight sequenced donors, seven were found to be HCMV-seropositive and one was found to be HCMV-seronegative. In several experiments an anti-gammadeltaTCR antibody was added to restrict sorting to alphabetaTCR-expressing T cells. For about 6 donors, the dominant CD3+CD56+NKG2C+ clonotypes were among the top 10 CD8+ clonotypes and accounted for 1.0-7.0% of CD8+ T cells. Those dominant clonotypes were again the most abundant among CD3+CD56-NKG2C+ cells in several donors, at roughly 25-60.1%. It remained unclear whether the expanded NKG2C-expressing T cell clones were specific for HCMV antigens. Randomly selected healthy volunteers, three men and five women, were used as the eight sequenced donors. A commercial ELISA kit detecting HCMV-specific IgG in serum was used to determine HCMV serostatus. Peripheral blood mononuclear cells were isolated from blood by Ficoll density gradient centrifugation. Using Miltenyi isolation kits, CD4+ and CD8+ T cells were isolated from PBMC through magnetic immunoseparation. Priming for cDNA synthesis came from the TCR beta constant segment, and two successive PCR amplification steps followed. The libraries were sequenced on Illumina HiSeq 2000/2500, MiSeq or NextSeq, producing 2 x 150 bp reads. Reads were demultiplexed and grouped by UMI with MIGEC, and clonotypes were assembled and quantified with MiTCR. Only TCR cDNA sequences supported by at least two reads were kept to exclude erroneous sequences. The tcR package was used for downstream repertoire analysis, and clonotypes were matched between fractions using CDR3 nucleotide sequence together with V segment. VDJmatch was used to annotate antigen specificity against VDJdb, with one amino acid substitution allowed in CDR3.

The sequence links TRBV7-9 to TRBJ2-3; TRBD2 matches 12 bases in the middle. The material sequenced was CD4+ T cells sorted from PBMCs, taken 11 to 12 days after vaccination. This TCR was sampled from a man aged 45-65 years who received an inactivated influenza vaccine. Donor details come from another sample of the same person, matched by shared clones. The CDR3 has the sequence CASSLRLAGDTDTQYF. The nucleotides read TGTGCCAGCAGCTTACGACTAGCGGGGGACACAGATACGCAGTATTTT.